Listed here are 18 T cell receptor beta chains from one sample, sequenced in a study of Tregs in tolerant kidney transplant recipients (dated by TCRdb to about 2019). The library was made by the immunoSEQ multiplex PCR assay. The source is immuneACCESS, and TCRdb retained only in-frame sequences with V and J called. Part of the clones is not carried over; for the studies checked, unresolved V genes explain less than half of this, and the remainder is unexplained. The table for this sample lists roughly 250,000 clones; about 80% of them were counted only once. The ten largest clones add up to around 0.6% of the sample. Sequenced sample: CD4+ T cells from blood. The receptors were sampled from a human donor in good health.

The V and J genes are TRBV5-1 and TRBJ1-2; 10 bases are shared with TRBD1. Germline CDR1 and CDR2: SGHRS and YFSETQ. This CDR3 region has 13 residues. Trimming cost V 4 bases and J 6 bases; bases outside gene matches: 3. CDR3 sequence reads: CASSQTGGDGYTF. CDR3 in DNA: TGCGCCAGCAGCCAGACAGGGGGCGATGGCTACACCTTC. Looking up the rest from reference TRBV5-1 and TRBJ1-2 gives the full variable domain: KAGVTQTPRYLIKTRGQQVTLSCSPISGHRSVSWYQQTPGQGLQFLFEYFSETQRNKGNFPGRFSGRQFSNSRSEMNVSTLELGDSALYLCASSQTGGDGYTFGSGTRLTVV.

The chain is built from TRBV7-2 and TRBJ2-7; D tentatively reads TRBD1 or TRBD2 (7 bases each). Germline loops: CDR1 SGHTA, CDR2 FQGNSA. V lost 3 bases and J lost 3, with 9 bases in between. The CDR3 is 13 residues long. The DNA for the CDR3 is TGTGCCAGCAGCTTCAGGGGGGGCTACGAGCAGTACTTC. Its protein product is CASSFRGGYEQYF. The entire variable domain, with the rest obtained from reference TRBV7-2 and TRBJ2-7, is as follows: GAGVSQSPSNKVTEKGKDVELRCDPISGHTALYWYRQSLGQGLEFLIYFQGNSAPDKSGLPSDRFSAERTGGSVSTLTIQRTQQEDSAVYLCASSFRGGYEQYFGPGTRLTVT.

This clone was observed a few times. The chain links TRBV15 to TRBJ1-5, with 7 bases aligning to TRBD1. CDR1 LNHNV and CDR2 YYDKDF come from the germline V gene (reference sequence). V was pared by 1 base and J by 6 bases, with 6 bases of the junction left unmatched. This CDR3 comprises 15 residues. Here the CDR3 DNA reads TGTGCCACCAGCAGAGGAGACAGGGACGGTCAGCCCCAGCATTTT. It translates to CATSRGDRDGQPQHF.

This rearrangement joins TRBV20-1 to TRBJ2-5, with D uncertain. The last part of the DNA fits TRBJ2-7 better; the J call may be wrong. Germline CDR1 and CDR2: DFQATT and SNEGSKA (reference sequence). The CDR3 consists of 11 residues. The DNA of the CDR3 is TGCAGTGCTAGCCCTAGCTACGAGCAGTACTTC. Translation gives CSASPSYEQYF.

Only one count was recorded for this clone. The CDR3 DNA reads as TGTGCCAGCAGCTCGGACAGGACAGGGATAAACGAAAAACTGTTTTTT. Encoded protein: CASSSDRTGINEKLFF. This chain links TRBV7-8 with TRBJ1-4; 8 positions match TRBD1. Trimming cost V 4 bases and J 8 bases; bases outside gene matches: 12. The CDR3 is 16 amino acids. Germline V CDR1 and CDR2: SGHVS, FQNEAQ.

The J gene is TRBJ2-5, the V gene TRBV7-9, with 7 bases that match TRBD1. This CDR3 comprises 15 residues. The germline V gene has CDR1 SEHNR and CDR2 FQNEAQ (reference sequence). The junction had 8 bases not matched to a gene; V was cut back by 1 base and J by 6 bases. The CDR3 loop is CASSLDRGRRKTQYF. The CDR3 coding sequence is TGTGCCAGCAGCTTAGACAGGGGTAGGCGAAAGACCCAGTACTTC.

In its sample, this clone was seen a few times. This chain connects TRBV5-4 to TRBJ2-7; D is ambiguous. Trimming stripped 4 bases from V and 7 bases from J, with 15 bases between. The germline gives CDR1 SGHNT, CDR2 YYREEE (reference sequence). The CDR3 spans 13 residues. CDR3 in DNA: TGTGCCAGCAGCCTCGAAGGCGCGTATGAGCAGTACTTC. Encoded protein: CASSLEGAYEQYF.

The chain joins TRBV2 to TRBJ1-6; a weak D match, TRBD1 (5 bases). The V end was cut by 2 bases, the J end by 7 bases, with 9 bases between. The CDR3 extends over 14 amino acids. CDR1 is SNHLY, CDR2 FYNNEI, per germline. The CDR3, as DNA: TGTGCCAGCAGTGAATGGGGCCTAAATTCACCCCTCCACTTT. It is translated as CASSEWGLNSPLHF.

For the CDR3, the DNA is TGTGCCAGCAGCGGGGGACAGGTTTCACTGTTTTTT. This gives the protein CASSGGQVSLFF. The rearrangement links TRBV2 to TRBJ1-4, with TRBD1 matching 8 bases. V lost 6 bases to trimming and J lost 13 bases; unmatched junction nucleotides: 7. CDR3 length: 12 amino acids. The germline gives CDR1 SNHLY, CDR2 FYNNEI. Full variable domain (missing parts from reference TRBV2 and TRBJ1-4): EPEVTQTPSHQVTQMGQEVILRCVPISNHLYFYWYRQILGQKVEFLVSFYNNEISEKSEIFDDQFSVERPDGSNFTLKIRSTKLEDSAMYFCASSGGQVSLFFGSGTQLSVL.

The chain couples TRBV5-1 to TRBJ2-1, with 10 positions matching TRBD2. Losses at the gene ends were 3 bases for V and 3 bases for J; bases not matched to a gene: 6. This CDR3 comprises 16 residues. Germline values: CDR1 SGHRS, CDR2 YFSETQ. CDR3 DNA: TGCGCCAGCAGCTGGGGAAGCGGGAGGGTCTACAATGAGCAGTTCTTC. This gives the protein CASSWGSGRVYNEQFF.

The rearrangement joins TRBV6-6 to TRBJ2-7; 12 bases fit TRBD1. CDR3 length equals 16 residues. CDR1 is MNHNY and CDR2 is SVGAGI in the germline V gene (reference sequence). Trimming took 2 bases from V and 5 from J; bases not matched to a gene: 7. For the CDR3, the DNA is TGTGCCAGCAGTTACAAGCCGGGACAGGGGGCCAACGAGCAGTACTTC. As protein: CASSYKPGQGANEQYF.

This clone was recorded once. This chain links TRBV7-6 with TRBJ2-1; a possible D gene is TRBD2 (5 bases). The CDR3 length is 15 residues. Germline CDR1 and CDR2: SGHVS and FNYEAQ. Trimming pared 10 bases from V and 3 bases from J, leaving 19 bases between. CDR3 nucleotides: TGTGCCATTTCAAGCGGCCCGCTAATCTACAATGAGCAGTTCTTC. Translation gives CAISSGPLIYNEQFF.

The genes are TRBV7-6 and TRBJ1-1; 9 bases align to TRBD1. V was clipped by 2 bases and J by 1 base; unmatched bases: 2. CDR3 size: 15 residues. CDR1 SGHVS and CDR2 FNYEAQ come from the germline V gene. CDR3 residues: CASSLRDRENTEAFF. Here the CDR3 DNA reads TGTGCCAGCAGCTTAAGGGACAGGGAGAACACTGAAGCTTTCTTT.

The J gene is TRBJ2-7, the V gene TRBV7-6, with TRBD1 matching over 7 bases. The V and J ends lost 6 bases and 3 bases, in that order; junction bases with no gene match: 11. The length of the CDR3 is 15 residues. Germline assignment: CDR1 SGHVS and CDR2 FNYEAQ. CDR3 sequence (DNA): TGTGCCAGCAGTCCCTTTATCCGGGACAGCTACGAGCAGTACTTC. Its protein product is CASSPFIRDSYEQYF.

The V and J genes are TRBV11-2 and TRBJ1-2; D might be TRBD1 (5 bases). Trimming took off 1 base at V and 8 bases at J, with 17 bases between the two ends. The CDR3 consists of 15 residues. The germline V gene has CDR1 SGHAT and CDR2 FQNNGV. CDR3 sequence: CASSLVARGLKGYTF. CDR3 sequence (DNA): TGTGCCAGCAGCTTAGTAGCCCGGGGGTTAAAAGGCTACACCTTC.

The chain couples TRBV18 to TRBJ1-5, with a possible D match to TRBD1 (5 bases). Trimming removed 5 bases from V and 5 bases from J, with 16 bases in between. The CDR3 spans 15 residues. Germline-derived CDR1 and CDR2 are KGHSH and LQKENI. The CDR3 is CASSSQAGWDQPQHF. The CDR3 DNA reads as TGTGCCAGCTCATCCCAAGCAGGGTGGGATCAGCCCCAGCATTTT.

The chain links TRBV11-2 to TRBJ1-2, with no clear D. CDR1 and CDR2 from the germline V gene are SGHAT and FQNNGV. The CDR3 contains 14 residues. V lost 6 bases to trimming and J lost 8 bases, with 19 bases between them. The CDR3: CASRPQDARGGYTF. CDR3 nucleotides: TGTGCCAGCAGACCCCAGGACGCCCGGGGAGGCTACACCTTC.

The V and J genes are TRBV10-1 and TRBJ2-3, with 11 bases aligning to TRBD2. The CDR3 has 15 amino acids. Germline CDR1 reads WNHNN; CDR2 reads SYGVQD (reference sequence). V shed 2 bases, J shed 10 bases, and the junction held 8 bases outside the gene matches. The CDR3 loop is CASSEGSGGAKAQYF. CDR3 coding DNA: TGCGCCAGCAGTGAGGGTAGCGGGGGGGCGAAGGCGCAGTATTTT.